Sequencing of this T cell receptor beta chain was carried out in a study of regulatory T cells in long-lasting Graves disease. Broader study findings: More public clonotypes were shared by persistent patients (2,741) than by new patients (approximately 1,000).

This clonotype was found a few times. Its cognate antigen is unknown. Time point noted: newly diagnosed GD, antithyroid drugs for less than 3 months. Extracted RNA from PBMCs served as the source of the TCR library. This CDR3 is 13 amino acids long. The V gene's germline CDR1 is MGHRA and CDR2 YSYEKL. V was cut by 6 bases and J by 6 bases, with 12 bases left in between. Assembly of TCR beta libraries relied on iRepertoire HTBI primers together with Arm-PCR of CDR3 regions. Methods used by the authors: The samples included 62 TRBV and some 15 TRBJ segments. TCRdb reprocessed the multiplex PCR reads with MiXCR, giving one entry per CDR3 protein. These V and J calls originate from TCRdb's pipeline instead of the authors' own analysis. The sample lists roughly 610,000 distinct CDR3 sequences, about 16% occurring once. The same specimen was also included in a second study, on T cells in Graves' hyperthyroidism and ophthalmopathy.

This chain uses TRBV4-1 with TRBJ2-1; tentative D call: TRBD1 (5 bases). The sequence was obtained from a man younger than 35 with Graves disease. The sample in question was peripheral blood mononuclear cells (PBMCs), obtained at new diagnosis, from a patient treated with antithyroid drugs. CDR3 bases: TGCGCCAGCAGTCAAAAGGGGCCCAATGAGCAGTTCTTC. This gives the protein CASSQKGPNEQFF.